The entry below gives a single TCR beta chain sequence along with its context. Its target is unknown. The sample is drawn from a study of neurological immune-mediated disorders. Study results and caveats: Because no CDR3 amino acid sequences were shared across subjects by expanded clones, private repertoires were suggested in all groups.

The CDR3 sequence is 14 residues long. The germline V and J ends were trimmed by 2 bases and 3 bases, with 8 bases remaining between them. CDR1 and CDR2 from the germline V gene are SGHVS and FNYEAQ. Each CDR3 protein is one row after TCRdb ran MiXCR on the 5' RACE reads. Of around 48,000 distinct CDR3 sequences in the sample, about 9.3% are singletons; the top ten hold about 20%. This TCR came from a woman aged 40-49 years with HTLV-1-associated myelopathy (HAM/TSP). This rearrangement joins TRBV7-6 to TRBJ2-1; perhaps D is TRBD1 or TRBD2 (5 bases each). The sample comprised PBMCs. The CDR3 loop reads CASSLWGNYNEQFF. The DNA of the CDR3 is TGTGCCAGCAGCTTATGGGGGAACTACAATGAGCAGTTCTTC.